Given below is one T cell receptor beta chain in context. Its binding antigen is unknown. No much larger clone is present one base from it, and per-base qualities are unavailable. Spanning cysteine to phenylalanine, the CDR3 consists of 11 amino acids. Just the 33-base CDR3 DNA is kept, in frame starting at base 1. V loses 6 bases of germline sequence and J loses 5 bases, and the interval between the two ends is 8 bases. CDR1 and CDR2, per the germline V gene, are SGHAT and FQNNGV. This specimen comes from a study of blood T cell repertoires in COVID-19 (dated by TCRdb to the early 2020s). For the study in its entirety: Samples from collaborators originated in the United States, Italy and Spain and spanned both the acute and convalescent phases of COVID-19. The prospective study material was composed of cDNA or gDNA derived from T cells, B-cell-depleted T cells, or PBMCs. The dataset comprised deeply sampled blood TCRbeta repertoires from subjects exposed to, actively infected with, or recovered from COVID-19. The repertoires were released in a freely available public database meant as a resource for research on the immune response to SARS-CoV-2. The samples were drawn from two sources: the first 160 participants of the ongoing ImmuneRACE study, and fewer than 1,500 subjects contributed by 6 global collaborators. The sample metadata nearly always contained a de-identified subject ID, COVID-19 status, age in years and sex. Where available, HLA class I and class II types were taken from metadata supplied by the sample provider and were not determined by assay-based typing. What the work shows at the level of the full study, not this receptor alone: The amount of clinical and demographic metadata varied by source and participant and was provided uncurated.

TCRbeta CDR3 regions were amplified from genomic DNA using the immunoSEQ Assay, a bias-controlled multiplex PCR. In the authors' own workflow: Nucleated cell counts per sample were estimated from amplification of reference gene primers within the assay. To quantify the absolute abundance of each unique TCRbeta CDR3 rearrangement, sequence reads were collapsed and filtered. For each sample, productive Simpson clonality was calculated by taking the square root of Simpson's diversity index across productive rearrangements. TCRdb holds this immuneACCESS table with in-frame rearrangements only. Some clones are missing; in checked studies, unresolved V genes explain under half, and the rest has no known cause. That table gives V, J and clone size, and the DNA gave D and trimming. The sample table holds about 64,000 clones, of which roughly 88% were seen once. The ten largest clones represent around 5.4% of the sample.

The collaborating institutions used their own protocols to collect whole blood in K2EDTA tubes. Collaborator samples were shipped for TCRbeta analysis as frozen whole blood, isolated PBMCs, or DNA extracted from either sample type. This TCR was sampled from a woman between 55 and 75 years old with acute or convalescent COVID-19. Rearrangement joined TRBV11-2 to TRBJ2-7; a confident D gene designation cannot be given. What was sequenced was peripheral blood. At the DNA level, the sequence is TGTGCCAGCAGTCACCGGGACGAGCAGTACTTC. It specifies CASSHRDEQYF.